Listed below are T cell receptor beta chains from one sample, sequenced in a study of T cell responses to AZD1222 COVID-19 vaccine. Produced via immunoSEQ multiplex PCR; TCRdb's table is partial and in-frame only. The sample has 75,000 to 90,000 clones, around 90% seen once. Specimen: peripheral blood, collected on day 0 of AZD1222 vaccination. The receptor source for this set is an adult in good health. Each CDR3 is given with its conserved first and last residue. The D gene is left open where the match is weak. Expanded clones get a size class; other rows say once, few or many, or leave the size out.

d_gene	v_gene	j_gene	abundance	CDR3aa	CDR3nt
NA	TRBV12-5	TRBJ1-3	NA	CASGWGTRGNTIYF	TGTGCTAGTGGTTGGGGGACGAGGGGAAACACCATATATTTT
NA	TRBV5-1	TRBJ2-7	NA	CASSRQPPTSDSYEQYF	TGCGCCAGCAGCCGCCAGCCGCCCACTAGTGACTCCTACGAGCAGTACTTC
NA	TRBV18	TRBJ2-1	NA	CASSPPWSQYLYNEQFF	TGTGCCAGCTCACCACCCTGGTCCCAGTACCTATACAATGAGCAGTTCTTC
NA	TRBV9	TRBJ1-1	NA	CASSGRSNTEAFF	TGTGCCAGCAGCGGCAGATCGAACACTGAAGCTTTCTTT
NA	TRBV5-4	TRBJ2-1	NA	CASRQGGYNEQFF	TGTGCCAGCAGACAGGGGGGGTACAATGAGCAGTTCTTC
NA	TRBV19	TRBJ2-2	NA	CASISGASTGELFF	TGTGCCAGTATTTCGGGTGCGAGCACCGGGGAGCTGTTTTTT
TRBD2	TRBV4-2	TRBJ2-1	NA	CASSQVSLGLESGDNEQFF	TGTGCCAGCAGCCAAGTTTCCTTGGGACTAGAAAGCGGGGACAATGAGCAGTTCTTC
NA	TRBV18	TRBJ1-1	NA	CASSPRLSEAFF	TGTGCCAGCTCACCCAGGTTGTCTGAAGCTTTCTTT
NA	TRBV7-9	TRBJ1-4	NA	CASSYLMGQGDEKLFF	TGTGCCAGCAGCTATCTAATGGGACAAGGTGATGAAAAACTGTTTTTT
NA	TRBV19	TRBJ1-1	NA	CASSLDRRTEAFF	TGTGCCAGTAGCCTAGATCGTCGGACTGAAGCTTTCTTT
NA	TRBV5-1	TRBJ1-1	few	CASSLYSGNTEAFF	TGCGCCAGCAGCTTGTATTCAGGGAACACTGAAGCTTTCTTT
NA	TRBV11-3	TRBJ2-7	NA	CASSMGGTDSYEQYF	TGTGCCAGCAGTATGGGCGGGACAGACTCCTACGAGCAGTACTTC
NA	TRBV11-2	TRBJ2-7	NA	CASSLAPGAVYEQYF	TGTGCCAGCAGCTTAGCCCCAGGTGCGGTCTACGAGCAGTACTTC
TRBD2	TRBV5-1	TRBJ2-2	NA	CASSLGLAGNTGELFF	TGCGCCAGCAGCCTGGGACTAGCGGGGAACACCGGGGAGCTGTTTTTT
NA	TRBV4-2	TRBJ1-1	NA	CASSQDGRSNTEAFF	TGTGCCAGCAGCCAAGATGGGCGGTCGAACACTGAAGCTTTCTTT
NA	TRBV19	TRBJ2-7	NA	CASTRGDSPYEQYF	TGTGCCAGTACCCGGGGGGACAGCCCATACGAGCAGTACTTC
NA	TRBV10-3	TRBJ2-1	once	CAIREGGEQFF	TGTGCCATCAGGGAGGGTGGCGAGCAGTTCTTC
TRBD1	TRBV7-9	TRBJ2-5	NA	CASSPRQGAGETQYF	TGTGCCAGCAGCCCTCGACAGGGGGCTGGTGAGACCCAGTACTTC
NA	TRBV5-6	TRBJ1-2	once	CASSFLGSNGYTF	TGTGCCAGCAGCTTTTTAGGGAGCAATGGCTACACCTTC
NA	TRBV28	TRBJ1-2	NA	CASTPTGRTYGYTF	TGTGCCAGCACCCCCACAGGGCGAACGTATGGCTACACCTTC
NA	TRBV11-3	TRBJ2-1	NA	CASSLGGSSYNEQFF	TGTGCCAGCAGCTTAGGGGGGAGCTCCTACAATGAGCAGTTCTTC
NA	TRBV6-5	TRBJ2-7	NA	CASQEGTVSSYEQYF	TGTGCCAGCCAAGAAGGGACGGTGAGCTCCTACGAGCAGTACTTC
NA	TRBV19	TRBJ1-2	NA	CASSALERRAHGYTF	TGTGCCAGTAGTGCGCTCGAGAGGAGGGCTCACGGCTACACCTTC
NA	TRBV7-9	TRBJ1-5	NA	CASSSFLQPQHF	TGTGCCAGCAGCTCATTCCTTCAGCCCCAGCATTTT
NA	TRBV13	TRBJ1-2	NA	CASSLGFLGDRGYTF	TGTGCCAGCAGCTTAGGGTTCCTGGGGGATCGTGGCTACACCTTC
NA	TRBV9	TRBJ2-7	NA	CASSEGFRAKEEQYF	TGTGCCAGCAGCGAGGGTTTCAGGGCAAAAGAAGAGCAGTACTTC
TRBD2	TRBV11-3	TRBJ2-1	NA	CASSSGTSGGPGDEQFF	TGTGCCAGCAGCTCCGGGACTAGCGGGGGGCCGGGGGATGAGCAGTTCTTC
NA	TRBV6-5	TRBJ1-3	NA	CASSYSRDPGNTIYF	TGTGCCAGCAGTTACTCGAGAGATCCTGGAAACACCATATATTTT